This TCR beta chain was obtained from a study of identifying expanded T cells in peripheral blood. The study, taken as a whole, reports: Approximately 2-week clone count variance significantly increased as total template count grew. About 1.3 clones differed between technical replicates, versus approximately 17 and 20 over time.

To note about this clone: Its specificity is not known.

Healthy donors had no documented immune events, such as infections, while sampled. Data came from immunoSEQ multiplex PCR; TCRdb stores just in-frame clones and leaves some out. The repertoire holds approximately 120,000 clones, with about 85% as singletons. The ends lost 5 bases at V and 5 bases at J; junction bases unmatched: 4. This CDR3 has 13 amino acids. From germline, CDR1 is SGHTA and CDR2 FQGTGA. The chain couples TRBV7-3 to TRBJ1-2; 8 nucleotides agree with TRBD1. This receptor was obtained from a person aged 18 to 70 in good health. The source material was blood. CDR3 protein: CASSRTGTYGYTF. The CDR3 nucleotides are TGTGCCAGCAGCCGGACAGGGACTTATGGCTACACCTTC.